This record concerns one T cell receptor (beta chain) sequence. These data originate in a study of shared clonotypes between healthy human individuals. CDR1 MDHEN and CDR2 SYDVKM come from the germline V gene. Trimming cost V 8 bases and J 5 bases, with 9 bases left between them. This CDR3 region has 11 residues. Clones were read by immunoSEQ multiplex PCR, and TCRdb kept only the in-frame ones, dropping some. The sample lists around 2.3 million clones; approximately 94% were seen once. This chain links TRBV28 with TRBJ1-2, with unresolved D. The specimen was naive CD4+ T cells sorted from blood. Subset indicated: CD45RA+ positively selected. This sequence was found in a man in his late teens or twenties in good health. CDR3 loop: CASGVIYGYTF. The CDR3 nucleotides are TGTGCCAGCGGGGTAATATATGGCTACACCTTC.